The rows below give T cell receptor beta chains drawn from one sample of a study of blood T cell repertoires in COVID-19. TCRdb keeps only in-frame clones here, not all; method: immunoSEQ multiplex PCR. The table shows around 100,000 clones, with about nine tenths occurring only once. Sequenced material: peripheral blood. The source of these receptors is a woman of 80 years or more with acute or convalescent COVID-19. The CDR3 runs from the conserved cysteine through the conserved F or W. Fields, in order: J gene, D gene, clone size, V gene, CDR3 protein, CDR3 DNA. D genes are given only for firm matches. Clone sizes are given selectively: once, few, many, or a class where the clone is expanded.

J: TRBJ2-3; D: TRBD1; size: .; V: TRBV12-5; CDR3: CASGSGMTGGTDTQYF; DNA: TGTGCTAGTGGCTCTGGTATGACAGGGGGCACAGATACGCAGTATTTT
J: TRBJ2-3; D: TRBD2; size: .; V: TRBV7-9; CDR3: CASSLTSGVTDTQYF; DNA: TGTGCCAGCAGCTTAACTAGCGGGGTCACAGATACGCAGTATTTT
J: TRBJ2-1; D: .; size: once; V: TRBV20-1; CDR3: CSALANEQFF; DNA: TGCAGTGCTCTCGCGAATGAGCAGTTCTTC
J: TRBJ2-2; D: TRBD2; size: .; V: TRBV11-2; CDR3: CASRGLARNTGELFF; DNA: TGTGCCAGCAGAGGACTAGCGAGGAACACCGGGGAGCTGTTTTTT
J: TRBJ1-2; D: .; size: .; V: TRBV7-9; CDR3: CASSLANGEGIGYTF; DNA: TGTGCCAGCAGCTTAGCGAACGGGGAAGGAATTGGCTACACCTTC
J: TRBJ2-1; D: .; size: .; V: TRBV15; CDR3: CATSRERAAQGYEQFF; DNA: TGTGCCACCAGCAGAGAGAGGGCAGCACAAGGGTATGAGCAGTTCTTC
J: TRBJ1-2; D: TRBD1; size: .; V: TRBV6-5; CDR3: CASSLGQIYGYTF; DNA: TGTGCCAGCAGCCTGGGACAGATCTATGGCTACACCTTC
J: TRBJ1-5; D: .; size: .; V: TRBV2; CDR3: CASRGDSNQPQHF; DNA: TGTGCCAGCAGGGGGGACTCCAATCAGCCCCAGCATTTT
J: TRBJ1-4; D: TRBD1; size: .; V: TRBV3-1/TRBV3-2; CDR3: CASSLTPGQGYEKLFF; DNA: TGTGCCAGCAGCCTTACCCCGGGACAGGGGTATGAAAAACTGTTTTTT
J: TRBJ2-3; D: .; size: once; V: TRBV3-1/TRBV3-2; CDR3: CASSPSTDTQYF; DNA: TGTGCCAGCAGCCCTAGCACAGATACGCAGTATTTT
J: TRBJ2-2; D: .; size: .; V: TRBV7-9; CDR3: CASSFPTVTGELFF; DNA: TGTGCCAGCAGCTTTCCGACTGTGACCGGGGAGCTGTTTTTT
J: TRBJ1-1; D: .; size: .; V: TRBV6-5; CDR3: CASSATENTEAFF; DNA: TGTGCCAGCAGCGCAACAGAGAACACTGAAGCTTTCTTT
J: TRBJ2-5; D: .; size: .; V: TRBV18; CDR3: CASSPPGGGRETQYF; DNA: TGTGCCAGCTCACCACCAGGGGGGGGTCGGGAGACCCAGTACTTC
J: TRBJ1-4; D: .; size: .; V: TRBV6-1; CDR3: CASSEELRDEKLFF; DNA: TGTGCCAGCAGTGAAGAGCTCAGGGATGAAAAACTGTTTTTT
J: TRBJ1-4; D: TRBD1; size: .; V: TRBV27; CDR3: CASSFRGQGTNEKLFF; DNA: TGTGCCAGCAGTTTCAGGGGACAGGGAACTAATGAAAAACTGTTTTTT
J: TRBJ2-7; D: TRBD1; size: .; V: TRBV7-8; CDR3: CASSRTGANYEQYF; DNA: TGTGCCAGCAGCCGGACAGGGGCCAACTACGAGCAGTACTTC
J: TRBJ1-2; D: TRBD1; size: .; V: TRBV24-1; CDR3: CATSDGQGRGYTF; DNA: TGTGCCACCAGTGATGGACAGGGTCGCGGCTACACCTTC
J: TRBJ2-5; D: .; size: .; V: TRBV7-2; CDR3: CASSPGPQETQYF; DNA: TGTGCCAGCAGCCCAGGGCCCCAAGAGACCCAGTACTTC
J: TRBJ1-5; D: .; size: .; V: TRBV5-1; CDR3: CASSLGGERNQPQHF; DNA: TGCGCCAGCAGCTTGGGTGGGGAGCGCAATCAGCCCCAGCATTTT
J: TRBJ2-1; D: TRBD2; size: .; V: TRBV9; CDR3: CASSVTSSGTSYNEQFF; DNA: TGTGCCAGCAGCGTGACTTCTAGCGGGACTTCCTACAATGAGCAGTTCTTC
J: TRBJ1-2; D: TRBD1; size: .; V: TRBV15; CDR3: CATSRDRGGGYTF; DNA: TGTGCCACCAGCAGGGACAGGGGTGGGGGCTACACCTTC
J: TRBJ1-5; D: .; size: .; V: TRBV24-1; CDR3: CATSEGGSNQPQHF; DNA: TGTGCCACCAGTGAAGGGGGAAGCAATCAGCCCCAGCATTTT
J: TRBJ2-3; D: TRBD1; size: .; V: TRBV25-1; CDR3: CASSDQKGQVGSTQYF; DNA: TGTGCCAGCAGTGACCAGAAGGGACAGGTGGGGTCTACGCAGTATTTT
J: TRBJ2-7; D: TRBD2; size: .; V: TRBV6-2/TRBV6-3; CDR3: CASSYGGGRYEQYF; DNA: TGTGCCAGCAGTTACGGCGGGGGACGCTACGAGCAGTACTTC
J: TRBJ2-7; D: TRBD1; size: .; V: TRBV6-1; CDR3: CASSEGAGGIYEQYF; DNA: TGTGCCAGCAGTGAAGGCGCAGGGGGCATCTACGAGCAGTACTTC
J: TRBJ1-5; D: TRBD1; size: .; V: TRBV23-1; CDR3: CASSQPRTGGNQPQHF; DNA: TGCGCCAGCAGTCAACCCCGGACAGGGGGAAACCAGCCCCAGCATTTT
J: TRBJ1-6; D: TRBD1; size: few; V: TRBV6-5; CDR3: CASAPVQGARSPLHF; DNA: TGTGCCAGCGCTCCAGTCCAGGGGGCGAGATCACCCCTCCACTTT
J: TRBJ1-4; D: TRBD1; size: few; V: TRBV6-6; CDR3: CASRDRGGEKLFF; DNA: TGTGCCAGCAGAGACAGGGGAGGAGAAAAACTGTTTTTT
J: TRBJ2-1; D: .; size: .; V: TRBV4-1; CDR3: CASSRGLLDGGEQFF; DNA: TGCGCCAGCAGCCGGGGTTTACTAGACGGTGGTGAGCAGTTCTTC
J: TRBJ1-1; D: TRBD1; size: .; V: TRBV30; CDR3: CAWSLRQGGNTEAFF; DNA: TGTGCCTGGAGTCTCCGGCAGGGGGGGAACACTGAAGCTTTCTTT
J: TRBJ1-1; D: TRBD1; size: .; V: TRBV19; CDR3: CASSPRGQVTEAFF; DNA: TGTGCCAGTAGTCCCAGGGGGCAGGTCACTGAAGCTTTCTTT